This T cell receptor beta chain was identified during a study of cytotoxic CD8 clonotypes in ibrutinib-treated CLL (dated by TCRdb to about 2021). For context, the study as a whole: The cohort had about a dozen relapsed/refractory and under 16 treatment-naive patients; fewer than 18 were IGHV unmutated. Every remission and progressive disease sample was obtained while ibrutinib was still being received by the patients. Samples at response were collected after a median of 12 months of treatment, with a range of roughly 6 to 40 months. Partial responses were observed in roughly 25 patients and complete responses in 2; after a median follow-up of around 64 months, remission was maintained in 14 patients and progression was observed in about twelve. Longitudinal samples were available for 26 of the 86 trial participants. Cryopreserved peripheral blood mononuclear cells were obtained prior to treatment, at the time of response, and at either disease progression or sustained remission. On average, each sample yielded 250,000 to 300,000 productive templates and tens of thousands of productive rearrangements. Study-wide conclusions, independent of this receptor: Sampling times were not matched between sustained-remission and progressing patients, and lymph node repertoires were not studied. At ibrutinib response clonality went up, during sustained remission it held steady, and at progression it dropped back toward baseline. Baseline clonality was found to be higher than that of age-matched healthy donors and was strongly correlated with circulating CD8+ T-cell counts. Public clonotypes were found to be uncommon and were observed to contract or remain stable during treatment; the increase in clonality was shown to reflect expansion of private clonotypes at ibrutinib response.

Sample time point, as interpreted from the label and publication: around 2 years on ibrutinib. For TCR beta library preparation, 1.5 to 2 micrograms of genomic DNA was extracted from cryopreserved PBMCs. Longitudinal blood samples from CLL patients on ibrutinib monotherapy underwent high-throughput TCR beta sequencing. Patients were enrolled in a phase 2 open-label single-center ibrutinib monotherapy trial. Each clonotype received, on average, 10x coverage in deep resolution sequencing performed on a MiSeq, where the target depth lay between 1 in 1 million and 1 in 200,000 T cells. The immunoSEQ hsTCRB Kit was used to generate the TCR beta libraries. In the authors' own workflow: The data were analyzed with ImmunoSEQ Analyzer and ImmunoSEQ Data Assistant, and V, D and J gene assignments followed IMGT definitions. Clonality, with values ranging from 0 to 1, was calculated as one minus the normalized Shannon entropy of productive rearrangement frequencies. Only overrepresented clonotypes making up at least 0.05% of each patient's repertoire were included in the public clonotype analysis. About a dozen age-matched healthy donor repertoires from immuneACCESS served as clonality controls. TCRdb stores this immuneACCESS table with in-frame sequences only. Part of the clones is absent; in the studies checked, under half of the shortfall reflects unresolved V genes, and no reason is known for the rest. The V and J calls and clone size come from that table; D and trimming were worked out from the DNA. The sample table lists about 130,000 clones, approximately 85% of them with a count of one. The top ten clones comprise roughly 1.9% of the sample.

With respect to this clone: Its antigen is not yet known. The sample holds no much larger clone one base away, and base qualities are not on file. Other DNA sequences from this sample encode an identical CDR3 as well.

The germline V gene supplies CDR1 MDHEN and CDR2 SYDVKM. The CDR3 spans 13 residues, from the cysteine through the phenylalanine. CDR3 DNA only is kept here, 39 bases in frame from base 1. A distance of 8 bases separates the germline ends of V and J, which lose 2 bases and 3 bases respectively. This clonotype was sampled from a human donor with chronic lymphocytic leukemia. Sequenced here: PBMCs, sampled after 24 months of ibrutinib treatment. The rearrangement joined TRBV28 to TRBJ2-7; a tentative D match to TRBD2 spans 6 bases. The sequence in DNA is TGTGCCAGCAGTTTAGGGAGGTACTACGAGCAGTACTTC. Translated, it gives CASSLGRYYEQYF.